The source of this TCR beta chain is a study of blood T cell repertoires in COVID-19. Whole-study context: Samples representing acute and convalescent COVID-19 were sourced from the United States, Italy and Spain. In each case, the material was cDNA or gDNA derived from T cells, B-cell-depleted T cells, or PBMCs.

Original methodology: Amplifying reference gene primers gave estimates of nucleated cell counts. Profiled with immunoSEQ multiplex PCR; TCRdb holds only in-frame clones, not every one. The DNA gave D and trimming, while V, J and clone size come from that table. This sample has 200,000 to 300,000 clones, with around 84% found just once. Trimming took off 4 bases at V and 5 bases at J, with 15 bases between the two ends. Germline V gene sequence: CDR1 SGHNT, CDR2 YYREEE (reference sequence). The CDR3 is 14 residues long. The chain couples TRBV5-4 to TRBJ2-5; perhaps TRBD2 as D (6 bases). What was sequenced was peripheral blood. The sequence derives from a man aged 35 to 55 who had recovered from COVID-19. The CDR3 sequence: CASSMGLHGETQYF. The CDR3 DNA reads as TGTGCCAGCAGCATGGGACTTCATGGGGAGACCCAGTACTTC.